One T cell receptor beta chain is described in this entry. What it recognizes is unknown. The data were obtained in a study of OX40 agonist ivuxolimab in advanced cancers. In the study overall: Dose-escalation subjects each had hepatocellular carcinoma, melanoma, renal cell or head and neck cancer. Study results and limitations: Also showing low normalized T-cell clonal expansion were some of the nonresponders. Undetermined was the antigen specificity of the expanded peripheral T cells.

Germline V CDR1 and CDR2: SNHLY, FYNNEI. The CDR3 extends over 14 amino acids. Between the trimmed V and J ends, which lost 1 base and 4 bases, there was a span of 10 bases. The method was immunoSEQ multiplex PCR; TCRdb's version includes in-frame clones alone and lacks a portion of them. Among roughly 70,000 clones listed, 65% to 90% were seen once. The sample in question was CD4+ or CD8+ T cells sorted from blood, obtained in a trial of the OX40 agonist ivuxolimab. This sequence originates from an adult with an advanced solid tumor such as melanoma, head and neck, liver or kidney cancer. This chain uses TRBV2 with TRBJ2-5; D possibly uses TRBD1 or TRBD2 (5 bases each). The CDR3 sequence: CASSEGGAGETQYF. CDR3 sequence (DNA): TGTGCCAGCAGTGAAGGAGGGGCGGGAGAGACCCAGTACTTC.